One and the same sample provided the 30 T cell receptor beta chains below, sequenced in a study of blood T cell repertoires in COVID-19. Here immunoSEQ multiplex PCR was the method, and the copy in TCRdb shows in-frame clones only, minus some. The table has approximately 90,000 clones, over 80% seen once. Sample: peripheral blood. These receptors were taken from a man aged 50 or older with acute or convalescent COVID-19.

The chain couples TRBV4-3 to TRBJ1-3; D remains unclear. Germline CDR1 is LGHNA and CDR2 is YSLEER. The ends were cut back, 4 bases at V and 0 bases at J, with 10 bases in the middle. The CDR3 loop spans 15 amino acids. The CDR3 DNA reads TGCGCCAGCAGCCGATCGTTGAGCTCTGGAAACACCATATATTTT. Translated: CASSRSLSSGNTIYF.

V and J are TRBV7-8 and TRBJ1-5; tentative D call: TRBD1 (6 bases). Germline loops: CDR1 SGHVS, CDR2 FQNEAQ. The CDR3 sequence is 16 residues long. Between the trimmed V and J ends, which lost 0 bases and 3 bases, there was a span of 12 bases. CDR3 residues: CASSLAGTQVNQPQHF. CDR3 DNA: TGTGCCAGCAGCTTAGCGGGGACACAAGTCAATCAGCCCCAGCATTTT. Combining the CDR3 with reference TRBV7-8 and TRBJ1-5 gives the whole variable domain GAGVSQSPRYKVAKRGQDVALRCDPISGHVSLFWYQQALGQGPEFLTYFQNEAQLDKSGLPSDRFFAERPEGSVSTLKIQRTQQEDSAVYLCASSLAGTQVNQPQHFGDGTRLSIL.

The CDR3 loop reads CAWSGGQSSYNEQFF. CDR3 coding DNA: TGTGCCTGGAGTGGCGGGCAGAGCTCCTACAATGAGCAGTTCTTC. J is TRBJ2-1 and V is TRBV30; TRBD2 is a possible D gene (5 bases). The length of the CDR3 is 15 residues. Germline assignment: CDR1 GTSNPN and CDR2 SVGIG (reference sequence). V lost 1 base to trimming and J lost 0 bases, with 10 bases between them.

Only one count was recorded for this clone. This chain connects TRBV10-3 to TRBJ2-7; 8 bases match TRBD1. Looked up from germline, CDR1 is ENHRY and CDR2 is SYGVKD. The CDR3 is 13 amino acids. The V segment lost 6 bases and the J segment 6 bases; nucleotides outside the gene matches: 7. The CDR3 nucleotides are TGTGCCATCAGCCCCTTACAGGGGGGCGAGCAGTACTTC. This gives the protein CAISPLQGGEQYF.

The genes are TRBV28 and TRBJ2-1, with 10 bases matching TRBD1. The CDR3 runs 15 residues. Germline assignment: CDR1 MDHEN and CDR2 SYDVKM. V lost 1 base to trimming and J lost 6 bases; unmatched junction nucleotides: 3. This chain's CDR3 is CASSLLRTGGNEQFF. In DNA, the CDR3 is TGTGCCAGCAGTTTATTGAGGACAGGGGGCAATGAGCAGTTCTTC. The whole variable domain, filled in from reference TRBV28 and TRBJ2-1, reads DVKVTQSSRYLVKRTGEKVFLECVQDMDHENMFWYRQDPGLGLRLIYFSYDVKMKEKGDIPEGYSVSREKKERFSLILESASTNQTSMYLCASSLLRTGGNEQFFGPGTRLTVL.

V is TRBV6-4 and J is TRBJ2-2; 7 bases fit TRBD2. The CDR3 spans 14 residues. Germline V CDR1 and CDR2: MRHNA, SNTAGT. The junction had 0 bases not matched to a gene; V was cut back by 2 bases and J by 3 bases. The CDR3 protein is CASSDGRDTGELFF. The CDR3 DNA follows: TGTGCCAGCAGTGACGGGAGGGACACCGGGGAGCTGTTTTTT.

The chain employs TRBV13 and TRBJ1-2, with D possibly matching TRBD1 (6 bases). The CDR3 is made up of 14 amino acids. Germline CDR1 and CDR2: PRHDT and FYEKMQ (reference sequence). Trimming cost V 3 bases and J 2 bases, with 10 bases left between them. CDR3 residues: CASSLGGTNYGYTF. The CDR3 DNA reads TGTGCCAGCAGCTTGGGGGGGACAAACTATGGCTACACCTTC.

This clone appeared a few times. This sequence joins TRBV28 and TRBJ2-7; 8 positions agree with TRBD2. CDR3 length: 13 amino acids. After removal of 10 bases from V and 2 bases from J, the junction contained 7 bases not matched to a gene. From germline, CDR1 is MDHEN and CDR2 SYDVKM. The CDR3, as DNA: TGTGCCACGTTTGGCGGGGGGACCTACGAGCAGTACTTC. This sequence encodes CATFGGGTYEQYF.

The gene calls are TRBV19 and TRBJ1-1; D gene uncertain. CDR1 and CDR2 (germline): LNHDA, SQIVND (reference sequence). The CDR3 consists of 12 residues. Trimming removed 2 bases at V and 8 bases at J, with 9 bases between. The CDR3 is CASSIFPGEAFF. CDR3 in DNA: TGTGCCAGTAGTATATTCCCCGGGGAAGCTTTCTTT.

The rearrangement joins TRBV7-7 to TRBJ2-1; 10 nucleotides line up with TRBD2. V gave up 1 base and J gave up 5 bases; unmatched junction bases: 2. Germline V gene lookup returns CDR1 SSHAT and CDR2 FNYEAQ (reference sequence). This CDR3 has 15 residues. Here the CDR3 reads CASSLGTSGDNEQFF. CDR3 nucleotide sequence: TGTGCCAGCAGCTTAGGGACTAGCGGAGACAATGAGCAGTTCTTC.

This clone was counted between two and nine times. The V and J genes are TRBV6-6 and TRBJ2-1, with D possibly TRBD2 on 6 matching bases. The V end was cut by 6 bases, the J end by 6 bases, with 12 bases between. The CDR3 totals 13 residues. Germline V gene sequence: CDR1 MNHNY, CDR2 SVGAGI (reference sequence). CDR3: CASSPGTFNEQFF. For the CDR3, the DNA is TGTGCCAGCAGCCCGGGGACTTTCAATGAGCAGTTCTTC.

The chain links TRBV6-5 to TRBJ2-7; 8 nucleotides agree with TRBD1. Germline CDR1 is MNHEY and CDR2 is SVGAGI. V gave up 6 bases and J gave up 3 bases; unmatched junction bases: 4. The CDR3 loop spans 13 amino acids. This chain's CDR3 is CASRPGTGYEQYF. The CDR3, as DNA: TGTGCCAGCAGACCCGGGACAGGCTACGAGCAGTACTTC.

This clone was counted only a few times. This chain links TRBV7-3 with TRBJ2-7; perhaps TRBD2 as D (5 bases). Trimming took off 2 bases at V and 7 bases at J, with 12 bases between the two ends. This CDR3 region has 13 residues. The germline V gene encodes CDR1 SGHTA and CDR2 FQGTGA. The CDR3 DNA sequence: TGTGCCAGCAGCTTATTTTCCGGGGATGAGCAGTACTTC. Translation gives CASSLFSGDEQYF. Looking up the rest from reference TRBV7-3 and TRBJ2-7 gives the full variable domain: GAGVSQTPSNKVTEKGKYVELRCDPISGHTALYWYRQSLGQGPEFLIYFQGTGAADDSGLPNDRFFAVRPEGSVSTLKIQRTERGDSAVYLCASSLFSGDEQYFGPGTRLTVT.

CDR3 coding DNA: TGTGCCAGCTCACCAGGACTAGCGGACAGCTCCTACAATGAGCAGTTCTTC. Its translation is CASSPGLADSSYNEQFF. The J gene is TRBJ2-1, the V gene TRBV18; the match to TRBD2 covers 10 bases. Germline CDR1 KGHSH, CDR2 LQKENI. J gave up 0 bases and V 2 bases, and 4 bases lay outside the gene matches. The CDR3 has 17 amino acids.

The rearrangement uses TRBV2 and TRBJ1-2; D uncertain. Trimming pared 5 bases from V and 7 bases from J, leaving 11 bases between. The germline CDR1 and CDR2 sequences are SNHLY and FYNNEI. The CDR3 is 12 amino acids. In nucleotides, the CDR3 is TGTGCCAGCAGTCCGGAAGGGAGTGGCTACACCTTC. Protein product: CASSPEGSGYTF.

The chain links TRBV5-1 to TRBJ2-3; tentative D call: TRBD1 (6 bases). Trimming shortened V by 4 bases and J by 2 bases, and 14 bases separated the two germline ends. The CDR3 extends over 15 amino acids. Germline assignment: CDR1 SGHRS and CDR2 YFSETQ. In DNA, the CDR3 is TGCGCCAGCAGCGTAAGGGGACAAGACACAGATACGCAGTATTTT. Residues: CASSVRGQDTDTQYF.

The rearrangement uses TRBV6-4 and TRBJ1-1; D gene unclear. Trimming removed 5 bases from V and 2 bases from J, with 15 bases in between. Germline CDR1 is MRHNA and CDR2 is SNTAGT. The CDR3 has 15 residues. The CDR3 nucleotides are TGTGCCAGCAGTAGCTCTTCCGTAGAAAACACTGAAGCTTTCTTT. It translates to CASSSSSVENTEAFF.

This sequence joins TRBV28 and TRBJ1-2; TRBD1 aligns across 7 bases. CDR3 size: 17 residues. CDR1 MDHEN and CDR2 SYDVKM come from the germline V gene. V was clipped by 7 bases and J by 7 bases; unmatched bases: 21. This CDR3 is CASKHPGQKAKGGGYTF. In DNA, the CDR3 is TGTGCCAGCAAACATCCGGGACAGAAGGCCAAGGGGGGTGGCTACACCTTC.

This chain uses TRBV6-4 with TRBJ2-3; 11 bases line up with TRBD2. The ends lost 5 bases at V and 10 bases at J; junction bases unmatched: 8. CDR1 MRHNA and CDR2 SNTAGT come from the germline V gene. This CDR3 is built from 14 residues. In DNA form, the CDR3 reads TGTGCCAGCAGTCCGGGGCTAGCGGGAGGTGCGCAGTATTTT. This sequence encodes CASSPGLAGGAQYF.

The rearrangement uses TRBV19 and TRBJ2-5; 7 nucleotides line up with TRBD1. V lost 1 base, J lost 1 base, and 3 bases stayed unmatched. The germline V gene encodes CDR1 LNHDA and CDR2 SQIVND (reference sequence). This CDR3 contains 15 residues. For the CDR3, the DNA is TGTGCCAGTAGTATAGGTGGGACAGCCCAAGAGACCCAGTACTTC. This sequence encodes CASSIGGTAQETQYF. The complete variable domain, with remaining parts taken from reference TRBV19 and TRBJ2-5, reads DGGITQSPKYLFRKEGQNVTLSCEQNLNHDAMYWYRQDPGQGLRLIYYSQIVNDFQKGDIAEGYSVSREKKESFPLTVTSAQKNPTAFYLCASSIGGTAQETQYFGPGTRLLVL.

The chain links TRBV5-1 to TRBJ1-4, with D maybe TRBD1 (5 bases). Trimming shortened V by 0 bases and J by 0 bases, and 9 bases separated the two germline ends. In germline, CDR1 is SGHRS, CDR2 YFSETQ. The CDR3 covers 16 residues. As DNA, the CDR3 is TGCGCCAGCAGCTTGGAGACAGTAACAACTAATGAAAAACTGTTTTTT. Protein product: CASSLETVTTNEKLFF.

V usage is TRBV6-2 or TRBV6-3 and J usage is TRBJ2-5, with TRBD2 matching 7 bases. The CDR3 length is 15 residues. Germline loops: CDR1 MNHEY, CDR2 SVGEGT. The trim removed 0 bases at V and 5 bases at J, leaving 6 bases unmatched. The CDR3 nucleotides read TGTGCCAGCAGTTACTCGCGGGAGTCTCGCGAGACCCAGTACTTC. Translating it yields CASSYSRESRETQYF.

The chain couples TRBV11-1 to TRBJ2-7, with a tentative D call TRBD2 (6 bases). Germline CDR1 is SGHAT and CDR2 is FQDESV (reference sequence). Between the trimmed V and J ends, which lost 3 bases and 3 bases, there was a span of 9 bases. CDR3 length: 13 residues. CDR3 sequence reads: CASSLGGIYEQYF. Here the CDR3 DNA reads TGTGCCAGCAGCTTGGGAGGAATCTACGAGCAGTACTTC.

This clone showed up just once. V usage is TRBV7-3 and J usage is TRBJ2-3; TRBD2 matches 10 bases. Trimming at V came to 5 bases and at J to 2 bases, leaving 10 bases not matched to a gene. This CDR3 contains 17 residues. CDR1 and CDR2 (germline): SGHTA, FQGTGA. The CDR3 reads CASSPRVGTSDTDTQYF. The CDR3 DNA is TGTGCCAGCAGCCCCAGGGTGGGGACTAGCGACACAGATACGCAGTATTTT.

This chain joins TRBV20-1 and TRBJ1-2; 7 bases map to TRBD1. The CDR3 consists of 11 residues. Germline V CDR1 and CDR2: DFQATT, SNEGSKA (reference sequence). The V and J ends lost 6 bases and 8 bases, in that order; junction bases with no gene match: 6. The CDR3 here is CSAENRGGYTF. The CDR3 DNA follows: TGCAGTGCGGAAAACAGGGGCGGCTACACCTTC.

This sequence joins TRBV2 and TRBJ1-2, with D possibly being TRBD1 (5 bases). V shed 7 bases and J shed 4 bases, with 16 bases lying between them. Germline V CDR1 and CDR2: SNHLY, FYNNEI. This CDR3 is 14 amino acids long. The CDR3 DNA sequence: TGTGCCAGCACCGACGGGGGAGTCCCCTATGGCTACACCTTC. Residues: CASTDGGVPYGYTF.

The chain has TRBV2 and TRBJ2-7; no clear D. CDR3 size: 13 residues. From germline, CDR1 is SNHLY and CDR2 FYNNEI. Trimming took 4 bases from V and 6 from J, leaving 13 bases between them. The CDR3 protein is CASSASLRGEQYF. The DNA for the CDR3 is TGTGCCAGCAGTGCGAGCCTCCGTGGCGAGCAGTACTTC. Filled out from reference TRBV2 and TRBJ2-7, the complete variable domain reads EPEVTQTPSHQVTQMGQEVILRCVPISNHLYFYWYRQILGQKVEFLVSFYNNEISEKSEIFDDQFSVERPDGSNFTLKIRSTKLEDSAMYFCASSASLRGEQYFGPGTRLTVT.

The chain links TRBV6-7 to TRBJ2-7; D is possibly TRBD1 (5 bases). Being an ORF, TRBV6-7 has a function that is uncertain. V was trimmed by 8 bases and J by 8 bases, leaving 16 bases between them. The CDR3 totals 12 residues. The CDR3 DNA follows: TGTGCCAGCTTTGGCCAAAGGGGCAAGCAGTACTTC. Amino acids: CASFGQRGKQYF.

This sequence joins TRBV7-6 and TRBJ2-7; 9 bases are a match to TRBD2. The germline CDR1 and CDR2 sequences are SGHVS and FNYEAQ. The J segment lost 5 bases and the V segment lost 5 bases, leaving 13 bases of the junction unmatched. This CDR3 contains 16 residues. For the CDR3, the DNA is TGTGCCAGCAGCCAGAGGAGTAGCGGGAGTTTTAACGAGCAGTACTTC. Translating it yields CASSQRSSGSFNEQYF.

This clone was detected only once. In nucleotides, the CDR3 is TGTGCCAGCAGCTTGTCAGGGGCAGGCAATGAGCAGTTCTTC. Its protein product is CASSLSGAGNEQFF. This rearrangement joins TRBV5-6 to TRBJ2-1, with D perhaps matching TRBD1 (6 bases). The V end was cut by 1 base, the J end by 6 bases, with 11 bases between. Germline assignment: CDR1 SGHDT and CDR2 YYEEEE. The CDR3 is made up of 14 amino acids.